These 13 T cell receptor beta chains came from one sample sequenced in a study of T cells in Graves' hyperthyroidism and ophthalmopathy. Amplification targeted TCR beta CDR3 regions from RNA transcripts. The TCR CDR3 was amplified in a first-round RT-PCR using the HTBI primer set. MiXCR, run by TCRdb on the multiplex PCR reads, gives a single entry per CDR3 protein. Here the sample spans roughly 400,000 distinct CDR3 sequences, more than 13% being singletons. Sequences were obtained from blood. The source is a man aged 50 to 59 with Graves' ophthalmopathy.

There are many counts of this clonotype. It is unclear where the CDR3 begins or ends on the DNA, so no DNA is shown, and the CDR3 is as TCRdb lists it. The rearrangement joins TRBV6-1 to TRBJ2-1; the D call in the table, TRBD2, was not verified against the DNA. The germline CDR1 and CDR2 sequences are MNHNS and SASEGT. The CDR3 sequence runs 13 residues, both termini included. The CDR3 here is CASSSSAGVEQFF.

This clonotype was detected ten times or more. The V call is TRBV20-1, the J call TRBJ2-5; D call uncertain. The CDR3 is made up of 12 amino acids. V dropped 3 bases and J dropped 2 bases, with 7 bases sitting between them. Germline assignment: CDR1 DFQATT and CDR2 SNEGSKA (reference sequence). The CDR3 sequence is CSASPGQETQYF. In DNA form, the CDR3 reads TGCAGTGCTAGCCCTGGGCAAGAGACCCAGTACTTC.

This clonotype has just a few counts. V gene TRBV5-1 combines with J gene TRBJ2-5, with D uncertain. V shed 3 bases and J shed 5 bases, with 14 bases lying between them. This CDR3 has 14 residues. Looked up from germline, CDR1 is SGHRS and CDR2 is YFSETQ. The CDR3 is CASSSSGEVETQYF. The DNA of the CDR3 is TGCGCCAGCAGCTCTTCTGGAGAGGTGGAGACCCAGTACTTC.

This clonotype was picked up many times. V and J are TRBV20-1 and TRBJ2-1; no definite D call. Trimming removed 0 bases at V and 13 bases at J, with 13 bases between. The germline V gene encodes CDR1 DFQATT and CDR2 SNEGSKA (reference sequence). CDR3 length equals 12 residues. CDR3 sequence reads: CSARDGRVVQFF. CDR3 nucleotide sequence: TGCAGTGCTAGAGATGGTAGGGTTGTACAGTTCTTC.

V gene TRBV5-6 combines with J gene TRBJ2-1; weak D call: TRBD1 (6 bases). The CDR3 length is 13 residues. The V end was cut by 4 bases, the J end by 7 bases, with 12 bases between. The germline V gene encodes CDR1 SGHDT and CDR2 YYEEEE. CDR3 DNA: TGTGCCAGCAGCCTGGGACATCGGAATGAGCAGTTCTTC. Translating it yields CASSLGHRNEQFF.

This clonotype was counted at least ten times. V gene TRBV6-1 combines with J gene TRBJ2-7; tentative D call: TRBD1 (5 bases). Between the trimmed V and J ends, which lost 7 bases and 3 bases, there was a span of 10 bases. The germline V gene encodes CDR1 MNHNS and CDR2 SASEGT. This CDR3 comprises 12 residues. The CDR3 reads CASTTDSYEQYF. As DNA, the CDR3 is TGTGCCAGCACCACAGACAGCTACGAGCAGTACTTC.

Only a few counts were recorded for this clonotype. The CDR3 nucleotides are TGCGCCAGCAGCCCGGAACGCTCTGGAAACACCATATATTTT. This translates into CASSPERSGNTIYF. V and J are TRBV10-1 and TRBJ1-3; D gene unclear. Per germline, CDR1 WNHNN and CDR2 SYGVQD (reference sequence). Trimming cost V 6 bases and J 0 bases, with 9 bases left between them. This CDR3 is built from 14 residues.

This chain joins TRBV19 and TRBJ1-1; tentatively, D is TRBD1 (5 bases). This CDR3 contains 15 residues. V was cut by 7 bases and J by 0 bases, with 15 bases left in between. Germline loops: CDR1 LNHDA, CDR2 SQIVND (reference sequence). CDR3 DNA sequence: TGTGCCAGTACCCCGACAGTTCTCTTGAACACTGAAGCTTTCTTT. Its protein is CASTPTVLLNTEAFF.

This clonotype was observed at least ten times. The chain is built from TRBV24-1 and TRBJ2-1; TRBD2 aligns across 11 bases. In germline, CDR1 is KGHDR, CDR2 SFDVKD. V was pared by 5 bases and J by 6 bases, with 5 bases of the junction left unmatched. The CDR3 runs 15 residues. The CDR3 DNA is TGTGCCACCAGTGGTCTAGCGGGAGGTGGCAATGAGCAGTTCTTC. Protein product: CATSGLAGGGNEQFF.

Written as DNA, the CDR3 is TGTGCCAGCAGCCTTACAGGGAAAACTAATGAAAAACTGTTTTTT. Amino acid sequence: CASSLTGKTNEKLFF. The chain couples TRBV14 to TRBJ1-4, with D perhaps TRBD1 (6 bases). Between the trimmed V and J ends, which lost 4 bases and 1 base, there was a span of 10 bases. This CDR3 contains 15 residues. CDR1 and CDR2 (germline): SGHDN, FVKESK. The full variable domain, its missing parts supplied by reference TRBV14 and TRBJ1-4, is EAGVTQFPSHSVIEKGQTVTLRCDPISGHDNLYWYRRVMGKEIKFLLHFVKESKQDESGMPNNRFLAERTGGTYSTLKVQPAELEDSGVYFCASSLTGKTNEKLFFGSGTQLSVL.

Of note for this clonotype: This sequence may be a read error, since a much larger clone differs from it by one base. The chain joins TRBV5-1 to TRBJ2-3, with D perhaps TRBD2 (5 bases). Germline V CDR1 and CDR2: SGHRS, YFSETQ. The CDR3 length is 16 residues. CDR3 sequence (DNA): TGCGCCGGCAGCTTGGTAGGGAGTCCCGGGGCAGATACGCAGTATTTT. Protein product: CAGSLVGSPGADTQYF.

This clonotype showed up just a few times. This chain uses TRBV5-1 with TRBJ2-7, with D possibly being TRBD2 (6 bases). CDR3 length: 16 amino acids. Germline V gene data show CDR1 as SGHRS and CDR2 as YFSETQ. V shed 4 bases and J shed 2 bases, with 19 bases lying between them. Written as DNA, the CDR3 is TGCGCCAGCAGCAACCCGGCTCTTAGCGGACCCTACGAGCAGTACTTC. Its protein is CASSNPALSGPYEQYF.

There are a few counts of this clonotype. This chain connects TRBV25-1 to TRBJ2-7; D not resolved. Between the trimmed V and J ends, which lost 4 bases and 2 bases, there was a span of 12 bases. This CDR3 comprises 14 residues. The V gene's germline CDR1 is MGHDK and CDR2 SYGVNS. CDR3 region: CASSAVWPTYEQYF. CDR3 nucleotide sequence: TGTGCCAGCAGTGCCGTCTGGCCGACCTACGAGCAGTACTTC.